This TCR beta chain was sequenced in a study of tumor-infiltrating lymphocytes in primary liver carcinoma (dated by TCRdb to between 2016 and 2019). Study-level background: Surgical resection was performed in China between late 2015 and early 2016 on about 5 patients with histopathologically diagnosed primary liver carcinoma. Of the five patients (three men and two women, aged 30 to 69 years), four had hepatocellular carcinoma and one had combined HCC and intrahepatic cholangiocarcinoma. The tumors of the five patients were staged as T1-T3 N0M0, with maximum diameters ranging from roughly 4 to 10 cm. Samples yielded roughly 3.65 to 7.5 million productive TCRbeta reads; read depth did not differ significantly between tissue types. The study combined TCRbeta repertoire sequencing, expression microarrays and whole-exome sequencing across five regions of each liver tumor, with adjacent normal tissue and blood. A total of some 35 specimens from 5 patients underwent TCRbeta repertoire sequencing, comprising some 25 tumor regions, 5 adjacent noncancerous liver tissues and 5 peripheral blood samples. High reproducibility was observed for the technical replicate repertoires, with mean shared-clone rates approximately 0.9 and correlation coefficients above 0.98. Results and caveats for the whole study, not just this receptor: Only 4 or 5 patients were included in the study, and the authors note that the findings should be validated in a larger study. Consistent with antigen-driven expansion, pairs of tumor regions showed higher repertoire overlap (mean around 36%) than either tumor-adjacent pairs (about 17%) or tumor-blood pairs (roughly 14%). Only the TCR beta chain was sequenced, which likely underestimates true repertoire diversity because unpaired alpha chains were not captured. The top 250 clones made up a significantly larger repertoire fraction in tumors than in blood (p = 0.039). Bulk unsorted samples precluded comparing CD4+ and CD8+ T cell repertoires.

Measured from the cysteine to the phenylalanine, the CDR3 is 15 residues long. The only DNA kept is the CDR3, 45 bases in frame from the first base. CDR1 and CDR2, looked up from the germline V gene (reference sequence), are SGHAT and FQDESV. Deletion took 3 bases off V and 6 bases off J, with a span of 18 bases between the germline ends. Using a constant-region primer and ProtoScript II reverse transcriptase, TCRbeta-specific cDNA was reverse-transcribed from around 500 ng total RNA. Three nested multiplex PCR rounds, following a slightly modified ARM-PCR procedure, were used to build the TCRbeta libraries. Each of the first two PCR rounds ran for roughly 9 cycles and used multiplex TRBV1-TRBV30 forward primers together with a Cbeta reverse primer. Sample barcodes and Illumina adapters were added in a final 25-cycle PCR using Deep VentR polymerase. Before sequencing, amplicons of 200-500 bp were purified from gel using a QIAquick gel extraction kit. TCRbeta amplicons were sequenced on an Illumina HiSeq 2500 with 250-bp paired-end reads. The published analysis was carried out like this. Trimmomatic v0.33 was used to quality-trim the reads, and FLASH v1.2.11 was used to merge paired reads so that full CDR3 sequences could be recovered. MiGEC v1.2.1b assigned V, D and J germline segments to the rearranged TCRbeta sequences. VDJtools v1.0.0 computed clonotype statistics and Shannon-Wiener diversity indices. To reduce sampling bias, subsequent analyses other than the diversity analysis used only the 250 most abundant clonotypes in each sample. TCRdb redid the processing of the public reads, applying fastp at Q25 and MiXCR, and retained in-frame beta chains. Here each entry gathers all rows of one CDR3 protein and keeps the most common genes and DNA. Clone size and V and J calls follow TCRdb, not the original study. This sample lists hundreds of thousands of distinct CDR3 sequences; approximately 58% were detected once. The ten largest make up 15% to 20% of the sample.

For this clonotype: Its recognized antigen is unknown. No qualities accompany the bases; no much larger clone lies one base away.

Blood RNA was extracted from unsorted whole blood with TRIzol reagent; germline DNA came from the DNeasy Blood & Tissue kit. Patients had chronic HBV infection and were treatment-naive at sampling. Approximately 4 milliliters of peripheral blood were collected into K2EDTA tubes before surgery. This receptor was obtained from a woman younger than 45 with primary liver carcinoma and hepatitis B virus infection. The chain is encoded by TRBV11-1 joined to TRBJ2-7; too little of a D gene remains to name it. The source material was peripheral blood. The nucleotide sequence reads TGTGCCAGCAGCTTGAATCGGAGTAAGGGAATCGAGCAGTACTTC. It translates as CASSLNRSKGIEQYF.